The clone carrying this T cell receptor (beta chain) was seen at least ten times. A single record per CDR3 protein comes from TCRdb applying MiXCR to the 5' RACE reads. This sample has approximately 23,000 distinct CDR3 sequences; around 4.2% occur once, and the top ten carry about 4.2%. The data are from a study of early T cells in non-severe SARS-CoV-2 infection. Looked up from germline, CDR1 is MNHNY and CDR2 is SVGAGI (reference sequence). The CDR3 runs to 12 residues. Trimming removed 2 bases from V and 6 bases from J, with 8 bases in between. The sequenced sample consisted of whole blood. The V call is TRBV6-6, the J call TRBJ2-7; D is uncertain. The TCR sequence derives from an adult who was a healthcare worker with PCR-confirmed SARS-CoV-2 infection or an uninfected control (not recorded which). The DNA for the CDR3 is TGTGCCAGCAGTTACAGGAAGGCCGAGCAGTACTTC. This translates into CASSYRKAEQYF.